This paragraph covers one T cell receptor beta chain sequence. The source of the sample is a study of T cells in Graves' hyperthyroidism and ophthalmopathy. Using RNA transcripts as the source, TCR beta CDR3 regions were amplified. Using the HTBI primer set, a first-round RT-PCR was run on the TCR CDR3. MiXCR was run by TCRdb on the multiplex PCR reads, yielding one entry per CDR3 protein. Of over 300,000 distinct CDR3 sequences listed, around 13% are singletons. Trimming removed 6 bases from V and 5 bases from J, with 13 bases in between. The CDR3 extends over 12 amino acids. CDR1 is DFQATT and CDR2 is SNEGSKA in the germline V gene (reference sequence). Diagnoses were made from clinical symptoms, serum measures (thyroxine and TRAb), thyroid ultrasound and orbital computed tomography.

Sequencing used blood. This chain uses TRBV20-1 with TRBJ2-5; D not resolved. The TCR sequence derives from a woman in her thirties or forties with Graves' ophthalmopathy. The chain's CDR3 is CSAGSLGETQYF. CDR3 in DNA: TGCAGTGCCGGGTCGTTAGGGGAGACCCAGTACTTC.